This is a list of T cell receptor beta chains from one sample in a study of regulatory T cells in long-lasting Graves disease. TCRdb analysed the multiplex PCR reads with MiXCR anew, one entry per CDR3 protein. The table has hundreds of thousands of distinct CDR3 sequences, around 16% seen once; the top ten hold more than 10%. These data were likewise used in another study, on T cells in Graves' hyperthyroidism and ophthalmopathy.

The starting material was peripheral blood mononuclear cells (PBMCs), obtained at new diagnosis, from a patient treated with antithyroid drugs. These receptors were taken from a man between 18 and 35 years old with Graves disease. Each CDR3 is given with its conserved first and last residue. A D gene is named only where the DNA matches it firmly.

>NA|TRBV5-1|TRBJ2-1
CASSFDTEQFF
>NA|TRBV6-6|TRBJ1-1
CAGSYSTGIQGEAFF
>NA|TRBV29-1|TRBJ1-2
CSVERQAVGNYGYTF
>NA|TRBV19|TRBJ2-1
CASSMRRDNEQFF
>TRBD2|TRBV28|TRBJ2-7
CASTPAGGPYEQYF
>TRBD2|TRBV9|TRBJ2-1
CASSTRLAGASEQFF
>NA|TRBV14|TRBJ2-7
CASSRGQNRNEQYF
>NA|TRBV5-1|TRBJ1-4
CASSLGEILFNEKLFF
>NA|TRBV30|TRBJ2-2
CAWSPQRGELFF
>TRBD1|TRBV12-3/TRBV12-4|TRBJ1-2
CASRLGGQGRYGYTF
>NA|TRBV7-9|TRBJ1-6
CASSLGATKGDPLHF
>NA|TRBV24-1|TRBJ2-5
CATSDTLPGETQYF
>NA|TRBV20-1|TRBJ2-1
CSARDRKSWSHNEQFF
>NA|TRBV7-9|TRBJ2-2
CASSRVRRKNTGELFF
>TRBD1|TRBV18|TRBJ1-5
CASSPGTGHQPQHF
>TRBD2|TRBV20-1|TRBJ2-2
CSAAGTSGNTGELFF
>NA|TRBV19|TRBJ2-1
CASSIRRNNEQFF
>NA|TRBV2|TRBJ2-3
CASSEITKDTQYF
>TRBD2|TRBV7-9|TRBJ2-1
CASSPRQLLWTSGESNFNEQFF
>NA|TRBV12-3/TRBV12-4|TRBJ2-1
CASSFYSANEQFF
>TRBD1|TRBV5-1|TRBJ1-5
CASSTGTGDQPQHF
>TRBD1|TRBV6-5|TRBJ1-2
CASSSGTGIYGYTF
>NA|TRBV3-1|TRBJ1-1
CASSHSRVLEAFF
>TRBD1|TRBV20-1|TRBJ2-7
CSATPDRGIYEQYF
>NA|TRBV11-2|TRBJ2-2
CASSLALGVGELFF
>TRBD1|TRBV15|TRBJ2-7
CATSRDKRRQGNEQYF
>NA|TRBV2|TRBJ2-7
CASSTYPAYEQYF
>TRBD1|TRBV5-5|TRBJ1-1
CASSRETGVTEAFF
>TRBD2|TRBV10-3|TRBJ2-7
CAITRGRDSYEQYF
>NA|TRBV20-1|TRBJ2-3
CSARDPRRSTDTQYF
>NA|TRBV5-1|TRBJ1-1
CASSLSSANTEAFF
>NA|TRBV7-8|TRBJ1-2
CASSSQGRGYTF
>TRBD2|TRBV27|TRBJ2-7
CASSTRAGGKSYEQYF
>NA|TRBV20-1|TRBJ2-1
CSAFYNEQFF
>TRBD1|TRBV27|TRBJ2-2
CASSKDRGLTGELFF
>NA|TRBV28|TRBJ1-1
CATKQTTTEAFF
>NA|TRBV6-2/TRBV6-3|TRBJ1-2
CASRATGAYYGYTF
>NA|TRBV6-2/TRBV6-3|TRBJ2-4
CASSYSRGIQYF
>NA|TRBV25-1|TRBJ1-4
CASSRQEFTATNEKLFF
>TRBD2|TRBV2|TRBJ2-1
CASSSSVTSGRAGSGFF
>TRBD1|TRBV7-8|TRBJ1-1
CASSPRTGPENTEAFF
>NA|TRBV2|TRBJ1-1
CASRAQGVMNTEAFF
>NA|TRBV12-3/TRBV12-4|TRBJ1-1
CASSLSQIAFF
>NA|TRBV12-3/TRBV12-4|TRBJ2-7
CASSLTAAYEQYF